The source of this TCR beta chain is a study of graft-versus-host responses after intestinal transplantation. Study overall: In this cohort, recipients had multivisceral, liver-intestinal, or isolated intestinal transplants.

The study, taken as a whole, reports: Present in recipient marrow, GvH clones included some that appeared first in ileum or blood. Within the allografts of patients who had graft-donor T cell macrochimerism, graft-versus-host to host-versus-graft clonal ratios were high.

The CDR3 loop spans 11 amino acids. Looked up from germline, CDR1 is SQVTM and CDR2 is ANQGSEA. V was clipped by 5 bases and J by 12 bases, with 16 bases between them. As to this clone: Its antigen is not known.

Profiling relied on immunoSEQ multiplex PCR, and the TCRdb table lists in-frame clones only, not all of them. The data contain approximately 37,000 clones, about 92% of them seen just once; the ten biggest clones take up less than 4.5%. The sequence was obtained from a human patient who received an intestinal transplant, so some T cells may come from the graft donor. V usage is TRBV29-1 and J usage is TRBJ1-2, with TRBD1 as a possible D gene (5 bases). The material was PBMCs, obtained 700 to 850 days after intestinal transplantation. In DNA, the CDR3 is TGCAGCGTTACCAAGGGGCCGGAGAACACCTTC. It translates to CSVTKGPENTF.